Listed here are 25 T cell receptor beta chains from one sample, sequenced in a study of Ad26.COV2.S vaccination and SARS-CoV-2 variants. The method was immunoSEQ multiplex PCR; TCRdb's version includes in-frame clones alone and lacks a portion of them. This sample has 400,000 to 450,000 clones, with more than 80% found just once. Treatment noted: roughly 18 received Ad26.COV2.S at low or high dose, single or two shots; several received placebo; per-sample allocation not given. Collection of the samples took place on day 63 after the first injection of vaccine or placebo. The sample here was peripheral blood, taken in a trial of Ad26.COV2.S vaccine versus placebo. All receptors derive from a person aged 18 to 65 who received the Ad26.COV2.S COVID-19 vaccine or a placebo.

The chain is built from TRBV10-3 and TRBJ2-2, with TRBD1 identical over 8 bases. Germline trimming cut 0 bases from V and 5 bases from J; bases unmatched to any gene: 5. CDR1 is ENHRY and CDR2 is SYGVKD in the germline V gene. The CDR3 is 16 residues long. The CDR3 coding sequence is TGTGCCATCAGTGAGTCTCCAGGGGGCCTAACCGGGGAGCTGTTTTTT. Protein sequence: CAISESPGGLTGELFF.

The J gene is TRBJ2-1, the V gene TRBV30; D possibly corresponds to TRBD1 (6 bases). V was trimmed by 2 bases and J by 7 bases, leaving 12 bases between them. This CDR3 spans 13 amino acids. Germline-derived CDR1 and CDR2 are GTSNPN and SVGIG (reference sequence). This chain's CDR3 is CAWSTGTWNEQFF. CDR3 DNA: TGTGCCTGGAGTACAGGGACGTGGAATGAGCAGTTCTTC.

This chain's CDR3 is CASSLRGRGGTDTQYF. In DNA form, the CDR3 reads TGTGCCAGCAGCTTACGCGGGAGGGGCGGCACAGATACGCAGTATTTT. The chain recombines TRBV7-6 with TRBJ2-3; 9 bases are shared with TRBD2. Germline CDR1 reads SGHVS; CDR2 reads FNYEAQ. The length of the CDR3 is 16 residues. Germline trimming cut 2 bases from V and 1 base from J; bases unmatched to any gene: 4.

This clone was seen only a few times. The chain combines TRBV2 with TRBJ1-6; 11 bases are shared with TRBD1. This CDR3 contains 13 residues. The J segment lost 8 bases and the V segment lost 7 bases, leaving 1 base of the junction unmatched. CDR1 SNHLY and CDR2 FYNNEI come from the germline V gene. The CDR3 spells CASTGQGDSPLHF. In nucleotides, the CDR3 is TGTGCCAGCACGGGACAGGGGGATTCACCCCTCCACTTT.

V and J are TRBV5-8 and TRBJ2-1; D possibly corresponds to TRBD2 (6 bases). Trimming removed 0 bases at V and 5 bases at J, with 18 bases between. The CDR3 extends over 17 amino acids. The germline V gene has CDR1 SGHTS and CDR2 YDEGEE. CDR3: CASSLDRRASWDNEQFF. The CDR3 nucleotides read TGTGCCAGCAGCTTGGATCGGAGGGCTAGCTGGGACAATGAGCAGTTCTTC.

CDR3 bases: TGTGCCAGCAGCTTCCAACTCGGATCACCCCTCCACTTT. Its protein is CASSFQLGSPLHF. The rearrangement uses TRBV5-8 and TRBJ1-6, with D uncertain. Trimming shortened V by 2 bases and J by 10 bases, and 10 bases separated the two germline ends. This CDR3 contains 13 residues. CDR1 is SGHTS and CDR2 is YDEGEE in the germline V gene. The variable domain in full, with the rest retrieved from reference TRBV5-8 and TRBJ1-6, is EAGVTQSPTHLIKTRGQQATLRCSPISGHTSVYWYQQALGLGLQFLLWYDEGEERNRGNFPPRFSGRQFPNYSSELNVNALELEDSALYLCASSFQLGSPLHFGNGTRLTVT.

This chain connects TRBV5-1 to TRBJ2-3, with a possible D match to TRBD2 (5 bases). The CDR3 length is 14 residues. Trimming removed 5 bases at V and 1 base at J, with 11 bases between. Germline V gene data show CDR1 as SGHRS and CDR2 as YFSETQ. The CDR3 nucleotides read TGCGCCAGCAGGATAGCGCCCGGCACAGATACGCAGTATTTT. This gives the protein CASRIAPGTDTQYF.

This clone was counted only a few times. The chain is built from TRBV21-1 and TRBJ2-3; the table gives TRBD1 as D, unverified against the DNA. TRBV21-1 is annotated as a pseudogene. The CDR3 contains 16 residues. DNA of the CDR3: TGTGCCAGCAATCTCGGACAGGGTAAGATCACAGATACGCAGTATTTT. As protein: CASNLGQGKITDTQYF.

The J gene is TRBJ2-5, the V gene TRBV28; TRBD1 or TRBD2 may be the D gene (6 bases each). Germline V lookup: CDR1 MDHEN, CDR2 SYDVKM. This CDR3 has 16 amino acids. V was trimmed by 1 base and J by 1 base, leaving 13 bases between them. This CDR3 is CASSLSSRGPQETQYF. The DNA of the CDR3 is TGTGCCAGCAGTTTATCCTCCCGGGGGCCCCAAGAGACCCAGTACTTC.

The chain employs TRBV11-3 and TRBJ2-7; 7 bases line up with TRBD2. Losses at the gene ends were 5 bases for V and 6 bases for J; bases not matched to a gene: 13. The CDR3 has 15 residues. Germline V gives CDR1 SGHNT, CDR2 YENEEA. CDR3 loop: CASSPGGTQGREQYF. The DNA for the CDR3 is TGTGCCAGCAGCCCCGGGGGGACGCAAGGGCGCGAGCAGTACTTC.

The J gene is TRBJ2-2, the V gene TRBV29-1; perhaps D is TRBD1 or TRBD2 (5 bases each). Trimming took off 0 bases at V and 4 bases at J, with 12 bases between the two ends. The CDR3 is made up of 15 amino acids. The V gene's germline CDR1 is SQVTM and CDR2 ANQGSEA. This chain's CDR3 is CSVEDRDGTTGELFF. CDR3 DNA: TGCAGCGTTGAAGATCGGGACGGGACCACCGGGGAGCTGTTTTTT.

This chain links TRBV3-1 (or the pseudogene TRBV3-2) with TRBJ2-5; 7 bases align to TRBD2. Germline-derived CDR1 and CDR2 are LGHDT and YNNKEL (reference sequence). With V trimmed by 4 bases and J by 3 bases, 26 bases remained unmatched. This CDR3 region has 21 residues. The CDR3 DNA is TGTGCCAGCAGCCCTCTCCCGGTCTCTGGGGCTTTTAGCGGGCGTGAAGAGACCCAGTACTTC. Its protein product is CASSPLPVSGAFSGREETQYF.

The V and J genes are TRBV6-5 and TRBJ2-7; possibly TRBD1 for D (7 bases). The CDR3 has 16 amino acids. The germline V and J ends were trimmed by 2 bases and 5 bases, with 19 bases remaining between them. The germline V gene encodes CDR1 MNHEY and CDR2 SVGAGI. The CDR3 loop is CASSYVPGQIADEQYF. The CDR3 bases are TGTGCCAGCAGTTACGTACCGGGACAGATAGCGGACGAGCAGTACTTC.

V is TRBV7-9 and J is TRBJ2-1; possible D gene TRBD2, 6 bases. CDR3 length: 15 residues. The ends were cut back, 7 bases at V and 0 bases at J, with 13 bases in the middle. The germline CDR1 and CDR2 sequences are SEHNR and FQNEAQ (reference sequence). The CDR3, as DNA: TGTGCCAGCACCCCAGGGAGGAGCTCCTACAATGAGCAGTTCTTC. Its protein is CASTPGRSSYNEQFF.

V gene TRBV20-1 combines with J gene TRBJ2-7; D remains ambiguous. There are 11 residues in the CDR3. Germline V lookup: CDR1 DFQATT, CDR2 SNEGSKA (reference sequence). Trimming cost V 3 bases and J 3 bases, with 6 bases left between them. The CDR3 loop is CSASGGYEQYF. CDR3 DNA sequence: TGCAGTGCTAGTGGCGGCTACGAGCAGTACTTC.

The V gene is TRBV6-2 or TRBV6-3, the J gene TRBJ1-4; TRBD1 is a possible D gene (6 bases). This CDR3 is 17 amino acids long. Per germline, CDR1 MNHEY and CDR2 SVGEGT. The V end was cut by 0 bases, the J end by 0 bases, with 11 bases between. The DNA for the CDR3 is TGTGCCAGCAGTTACTCAGACAGGATACCAACTAATGAAAAACTGTTTTTT. Protein sequence: CASSYSDRIPTNEKLFF.

V and J are TRBV5-1 and TRBJ2-7, with D possibly called TRBD1 or TRBD2 (5 bases each). Trimming pared 7 bases from V and 0 bases from J, leaving 14 bases between. CDR1 SGHRS and CDR2 YFSETQ come from the germline V gene. The CDR3 is made up of 14 amino acids. The CDR3 DNA is TGCGCCAGCGGGCCGGGGCCTGGCTCCTACGAGCAGTACTTC. Protein product: CASGPGPGSYEQYF.

V and J are TRBV9 and TRBJ2-7; 7 nucleotides agree with TRBD2. The CDR3 has 15 residues. The ends lost 4 bases at V and 4 bases at J; junction bases unmatched: 11. The germline gives CDR1 SGDLS, CDR2 YYNGEE. CDR3 DNA: TGTGCCAGCAGCCGGGGGGACCGGGGATTATACGAGCAGTACTTC. This codes for CASSRGDRGLYEQYF.

This sequence joins TRBV11-3 and TRBJ1-1, with D uncertain. Germline V gene sequence: CDR1 SGHNT, CDR2 YENEEA. CDR3 size: 13 residues. Trimming cost V 2 bases and J 5 bases, with 9 bases left between them. Here the CDR3 DNA reads TGTGCCAGCAGCTTACATTCGGGGACTGAAGCTTTCTTT. Protein sequence: CASSLHSGTEAFF.

CDR3 region: CAWSVFRGGRNQPQHF. Written as DNA, the CDR3 is TGTGCCTGGAGTGTATTTCGGGGCGGCCGCAATCAGCCCCAGCATTTT. V is TRBV30 and J is TRBJ1-5; D perhaps matches TRBD1 (5 bases). From germline, CDR1 is GTSNPN and CDR2 SVGIG (reference sequence). Trimming removed 0 bases from V and 2 bases from J, with 14 bases in between. The CDR3 sequence is 16 residues long.

This sequence joins TRBV10-1 and TRBJ2-2; tentatively, D is TRBD2 (5 bases). The V and J ends lost 6 bases and 5 bases respectively, with 10 bases between them. Germline-derived CDR1 and CDR2 are WNHNN and SYGVQD (reference sequence). The CDR3 sequence is 13 residues long. CDR3 region: CASSGLGTGELFF. CDR3 nucleotide sequence: TGCGCCAGCAGCGGACTTGGTACCGGGGAGCTGTTTTTT.

V gene TRBV28 combines with J gene TRBJ1-2, with TRBD1 as a possible D gene (6 bases). Trimming left V 7 bases short and J 7 bases short, with 16 bases between. The germline CDR1 and CDR2 sequences are MDHEN and SYDVKM. The CDR3 is 13 residues long. The DNA for the CDR3 is TGTGCCAGCACCCCGGCGGGGGGCCGTGGCTACACCTTC. This encodes CASTPAGGRGYTF.

The CDR3 loop is CASSLGSGQGLHGYTF. Here the CDR3 DNA reads TGTGCCAGCAGCTTAGGCTCGGGACAGGGGCTCCATGGCTACACCTTC. The J gene is TRBJ1-2, the V gene TRBV5-6; 10 bases match TRBD1. CDR3 length: 16 amino acids. Germline loops: CDR1 SGHDT, CDR2 YYEEEE. Losses at the gene ends were 2 bases for V and 6 bases for J; bases not matched to a gene: 10. The entire variable domain, with the rest obtained from reference TRBV5-6 and TRBJ1-2, is as follows: DAGVTQSPTHLIKTRGQQVTLRCSPKSGHDTVSWYQQALGQGPQFIFQYYEEEERQRGNFPDRFSGHQFPNYSSELNVNALLLGDSALYLCASSLGSGQGLHGYTFGSGTRLTVV.

V usage is TRBV6-5 and J usage is TRBJ1-1; perhaps TRBD1 as D (5 bases). The germline V gene has CDR1 MNHEY and CDR2 SVGAGI. The CDR3 is made up of 13 amino acids. V was trimmed by 6 bases and J by 0 bases, leaving 8 bases between them. CDR3 loop: CASSMTVNTEAFF. The CDR3 DNA reads as TGTGCCAGCAGCATGACAGTGAACACTGAAGCTTTCTTT.

The rearrangement links TRBV7-2 to TRBJ2-2; D is unresolved. Trimming shortened V by 10 bases and J by 0 bases, and 9 bases separated the two germline ends. The CDR3 sequence is 13 residues long. The germline gives CDR1 SGHTA, CDR2 FQGNSA. Written as DNA, the CDR3 is TGTGCCATACCCAGCGCGAACACCGGGGAGCTGTTTTTT. It yields the protein CAIPSANTGELFF.